The 3 T cell receptor beta chains in this list originate from one sample, sequenced in a study of T cell repertoires in cytomegalovirus infection. TCRdb passed the reads through MiXCR, listing each CDR3 protein once. The table lists under 150,000 distinct CDR3 sequences, 30% to 35% of them singletons. Their antigens remain unidentified. The input for sequencing was CD8+ T cells from cultured PBMCs, taken from culture after CMV antigen stimulation. The source of these receptors is a human donor in good health (CMV status not recorded). Some clones in this sample may be carry-over from other donors' samples.

J is TRBJ1-1 and V is TRBV12-5; TRBD1 might be the D (5 bases). The CDR3 consists of 17 residues. Germline-derived CDR1 and CDR2 are LGHNT and FRNRAP. The V and J ends lost 3 bases and 0 bases respectively, with 17 bases between them. CDR3 protein: CASGFENTGLMNTEAFF. The CDR3 nucleotides read TGTGCTAGTGGTTTCGAGAACACAGGATTAATGAACACTGAAGCTTTCTTT.

This clonotype was seen at least ten times. J is TRBJ1-1 and V is TRBV6-2 or TRBV6-3; D is ambiguous. The CDR3 extends over 16 amino acids. CDR1 and CDR2 (germline): MNHEY, SVGEGT. Trimming took off 3 bases at V and 3 bases at J, with 17 bases between the two ends. This chain's CDR3 is CASSYLAGTGDTEAFF. Written as DNA, the CDR3 is TGTGCCAGCAGTTATTTGGCAGGAACCGGGGACACTGAAGCTTTCTTT.

The chain employs TRBV4-1 and TRBJ2-4; D is undetermined. The CDR3 has 15 residues. Germline V lookup: CDR1 MGHRA, CDR2 YSYEKL. Trimming cost V 3 bases and J 7 bases, with 16 bases left between them. The CDR3 is CASSHLRALENIQYF. The CDR3 nucleotides read TGCGCCAGCAGCCACCTCCGGGCGCTGGAGAACATTCAGTACTTC.